The 24 T cell receptor beta chains reported below all come from one sample, sequenced in a study of graft-versus-host responses after intestinal transplantation. Antigens of these TCRs are unknown. TCRdb keeps only in-frame clones here, not all; method: immunoSEQ multiplex PCR. The table includes more than 65,000 clones, roughly 94% detected once. Material: unstimulated CD8+ T cells sorted from spleen or lymph node cells, obtained before intestinal transplant. The receptors originated from a human donor who received an intestinal transplant.

This chain joins TRBV29-1 and TRBJ2-3; tentatively, D is TRBD1 (6 bases). The CDR3 spans 14 residues. CDR1 and CDR2 from the germline V gene are SQVTM and ANQGSEA. V dropped 8 bases and J dropped 2 bases, with 17 bases sitting between them. The CDR3 nucleotides read TGCAGCCTACAGGGTACCCAAACCACAGATACGCAGTATTTT. Its protein product is CSLQGTQTTDTQYF.

The chain combines TRBV28 with TRBJ2-3, with 8 bases identical to TRBD1. The V gene end was trimmed by 3 bases and the J gene end by 0 bases; junction bases not matched to a gene: 11. The CDR3 covers 18 residues. Looked up from germline, CDR1 is MDHEN and CDR2 is SYDVKM. The CDR3 bases are TGTGCCAGCAGTTTCAGGACAGGGCGTGCCCATAGCACAGATACGCAGTATTTT. Its protein is CASSFRTGRAHSTDTQYF.

The rearrangement uses TRBV5-1 and TRBJ2-1; perhaps TRBD1 as D (5 bases). Germline V lookup: CDR1 SGHRS, CDR2 YFSETQ. Trimming shortened V by 0 bases and J by 8 bases, and 15 bases separated the two germline ends. The CDR3 length is 15 residues. The CDR3 DNA sequence: TGCGCCAGCAGCTTGGAATGGGGCCCAGTCTATGAGCAGTTCTTC. Encoded protein: CASSLEWGPVYEQFF. The complete variable domain, with remaining parts taken from reference TRBV5-1 and TRBJ2-1, reads KAGVTQTPRYLIKTRGQQVTLSCSPISGHRSVSWYQQTPGQGLQFLFEYFSETQRNKGNFPGRFSGRQFSNSRSEMNVSTLELGDSALYLCASSLEWGPVYEQFFGPGTRLTVL.

This chain connects TRBV7-9 to TRBJ2-1; the D is unclear. V was pared by 1 base and J by 4 bases, with 14 bases between. The CDR3 consists of 16 residues. Germline CDR1 is SEHNR and CDR2 is FQNEAQ (reference sequence). The CDR3 DNA follows: TGTGCCAGCAGCTTAGTTTCCCGGTCCGCGTACAATGAGCAGTTCTTC. It encodes CASSLVSRSAYNEQFF. The entire variable domain, with the rest obtained from reference TRBV7-9 and TRBJ2-1, is as follows: DTGVSQNPRHKITKRGQNVTFRCDPISEHNRLYWYRQTLGQGPEFLTYFQNEAQLEKSRLLSDRFSAERPKGSFSTLEIQRTEQGDSAMYLCASSLVSRSAYNEQFFGPGTRLTVL.

As concerns this clone: The identical CDR3 is also encoded by other nucleotide sequences in the sample. The gene calls are TRBV9 and TRBJ1-5; 9 nucleotides align to TRBD1. The V and J ends lost 5 bases and 4 bases, in that order; junction bases with no gene match: 4. The length of the CDR3 is 14 residues. CDR1 is SGDLS, CDR2 YYNGEE, per germline. The CDR3 here is CASSAGTGNQPQHF. The CDR3 region has the DNA TGTGCCAGCAGTGCTGGGACAGGGAATCAGCCCCAGCATTTT.

This chain joins TRBV25-1 and TRBJ1-2; the D gene is possibly TRBD1 (6 bases). The CDR3 spans 14 residues. Germline CDR1 reads MGHDK; CDR2 reads SYGVNS. V lost 1 base, J lost 3 bases, and 9 bases lay in between. The CDR3 here is CASSESEGDYGYTF. The CDR3, as DNA: TGTGCCAGCAGTGAATCGGAGGGGGACTATGGCTACACCTTC.

The chain joins TRBV28 to TRBJ2-5, with a tentative D call TRBD1 (6 bases). The CDR3 loop spans 14 amino acids. Trimming pared 4 bases from V and 2 bases from J, leaving 11 bases between. Germline V gene data show CDR1 as MDHEN and CDR2 as SYDVKM. Here the CDR3 DNA reads TGTGCCAGCAGTTCAACCGGGACACAAGAGACCCAGTACTTC. Encoded protein: CASSSTGTQETQYF.

V usage is TRBV7-6 and J usage is TRBJ2-3; 7 nucleotides agree with TRBD1. Germline V gene sequence: CDR1 SGHVS, CDR2 FNYEAQ. The CDR3 spans 14 residues. The V gene end was trimmed by 8 bases and the J gene end by 3 bases; junction bases not matched to a gene: 8. The CDR3 here is CASGPGQMTDTQYF. The CDR3 DNA follows: TGTGCCAGCGGGCCGGGACAGATGACAGATACGCAGTATTTT.

Only one count was recorded for this clone. The chain links TRBV19 to TRBJ2-7; D is unclear. Trimming shortened V by 1 base and J by 9 bases, and 19 bases separated the two germline ends. Germline V lookup: CDR1 LNHDA, CDR2 SQIVND (reference sequence). The CDR3 spans 15 residues. CDR3 in amino acids: CASSIVPSFSSGQYF. CDR3 nucleotides: TGTGCCAGTAGTATAGTTCCCTCCTTTTCATCTGGGCAGTACTTC. Supplemented by reference TRBV19 and TRBJ2-7, the full variable domain reads DGGITQSPKYLFRKEGQNVTLSCEQNLNHDAMYWYRQDPGQGLRLIYYSQIVNDFQKGDIAEGYSVSREKKESFPLTVTSAQKNPTAFYLCASSIVPSFSSGQYFGPGTRLTVT.

The chain combines TRBV13 with TRBJ2-7, with D possibly being TRBD1 or TRBD2 (5 bases each). CDR1 is PRHDT and CDR2 is FYEKMQ in the germline V gene (reference sequence). The length of the CDR3 is 13 residues. The ends were cut back, 4 bases at V and 3 bases at J, with 10 bases in the middle. CDR3 sequence reads: CASSSGRGYEQYF. The CDR3 DNA reads TGTGCCAGCAGCTCGGGACGGGGCTACGAGCAGTACTTC. Full variable domain (rest looked up from reference TRBV13 and TRBJ2-7): AAGVIQSPRHLIKEKRETATLKCYPIPRHDTVYWYQQGPGQDPQFLISFYEKMQSDKGSIPDRFSAQQFSDYHSELNMSSLELGDSALYFCASSSGRGYEQYFGPGTRLTVT.

The chain is built from TRBV5-1 and TRBJ2-1; D ambiguous. Germline CDR1 is SGHRS and CDR2 is YFSETQ. The ends were cut back, 0 bases at V and 12 bases at J, with 10 bases in the middle. The CDR3 totals 12 residues. CDR3 loop: CASSLEGSVQFF. In DNA form, the CDR3 reads TGCGCCAGCAGCTTGGAAGGCTCTGTGCAGTTCTTC.

This clone was detected once. V gene TRBV6-5 combines with J gene TRBJ2-7; D is undetermined. The V and J ends lost 6 bases and 2 bases respectively, with 11 bases between them. The CDR3 is 13 residues long. From germline, CDR1 is MNHEY and CDR2 SVGAGI. The DNA of the CDR3 is TGTGCCAGCAGGGAGACGGAGCCCTACGAGCAGTACTTC. Translated: CASRETEPYEQYF.

The rearrangement uses TRBV29-1 and TRBJ2-1; 15 bases fit TRBD2. Germline lookup yields CDR1 SQVTM and CDR2 ANQGSEA. V shed 1 base, J shed 0 bases, and the junction held 4 bases outside the gene matches. The CDR3 has 18 residues. The CDR3 sequence is CSVEGGLAGGGSYNEQFF. The DNA for the CDR3 is TGCAGCGTTGAAGGGGGACTAGCGGGAGGAGGCTCCTACAATGAGCAGTTCTTC.

V and J are TRBV4-1 and TRBJ2-7; possible D gene TRBD2, 5 bases. CDR3 length: 14 residues. V was shortened by 1 base and J by 5 bases, with 12 bases between the two germline ends. Germline CDR1 MGHRA, CDR2 YSYEKL. The CDR3 loop reads CASSQGGLRDEQYF. The CDR3 DNA reads as TGCGCCAGCAGCCAAGGAGGTTTGAGGGACGAGCAGTACTTC.

The chain carries TRBV6-5 and TRBJ2-5, with D perhaps matching TRBD1 (7 bases). This CDR3 contains 15 residues. V shed 4 bases and J shed 1 base, with 13 bases lying between them. Germline lookup yields CDR1 MNHEY and CDR2 SVGAGI. The DNA of the CDR3 is TGTGCCAGCAGTTTCTCAGGGGGGCTCCAAGAGACCCAGTACTTC. Its protein product is CASSFSGGLQETQYF.

This clone was counted a single time. This chain uses TRBV7-8 with TRBJ1-2, with D uncertain. The CDR3 runs to 15 residues. Looked up from germline, CDR1 is SGHVS and CDR2 is FQNEAQ. V dropped 4 bases and J dropped 3 bases, with 15 bases sitting between them. Here the CDR3 reads CASSSKGLAHYGYTF. For the CDR3, the DNA is TGTGCCAGCAGCTCAAAAGGACTTGCGCACTATGGCTACACCTTC.

The J gene is TRBJ1-5, the V gene TRBV6-5; the D gene is possibly TRBD1 (5 bases). CDR3 length equals 16 residues. V was pared by 2 bases and J by 1 base, with 12 bases between. Per germline, CDR1 MNHEY and CDR2 SVGAGI. The CDR3 DNA reads TGTGCCAGCAGTTACACGCGGGGGGGGAGCAATCAGCCCCAGCATTTT. Protein: CASSYTRGGSNQPQHF.

The chain joins TRBV25-1 to TRBJ1-1; 7 bases fit TRBD1. Per the germline V gene, CDR1 is MGHDK and CDR2 is SYGVNS. V lost 6 bases to trimming and J lost 8 bases; unmatched junction nucleotides: 6. This CDR3 is built from 12 residues. This chain's CDR3 is CASRQQGREAFF. DNA for the CDR3: TGTGCCAGCAGACAACAGGGGAGGGAAGCTTTCTTT.

This chain joins TRBV9 and TRBJ2-1; D is unresolved. The V gene lost 7 bases and the J gene lost 7 bases, with 18 bases spanning the gap. The CDR3 runs 14 residues. CDR1 SGDLS and CDR2 YYNGEE come from the germline V gene. The CDR3 is CASGRGNPSNEQFF. CDR3 DNA: TGTGCCAGCGGACGTGGAAACCCCTCAAATGAGCAGTTCTTC.

The rearrangement joins TRBV2 to TRBJ2-7, with a tentative D call TRBD2 (6 bases). Trimming cost V 3 bases and J 4 bases, with 10 bases left between them. Germline V gene lookup returns CDR1 SNHLY and CDR2 FYNNEI. CDR3 length equals 13 residues. CDR3 nucleotide sequence: TGTGCCAGCAGTGAGGTGGGAGGTTACGAGCAGTACTTC. As protein: CASSEVGGYEQYF.

The chain combines TRBV27 with TRBJ2-3; TRBD2 matches 11 bases. The CDR3 is 15 amino acids. Looked up from germline, CDR1 is MNHEY and CDR2 is SMNVEV (reference sequence). V was pared by 5 bases and J by 9 bases, with 10 bases of the junction left unmatched. The CDR3 nucleotides read TGTGCCAGCAGTGCATATCGACTAGCGGGATACACGCAGTATTTT. Translating it yields CASSAYRLAGYTQYF.

This rearrangement joins TRBV10-2 to TRBJ2-7, with D maybe TRBD2 (6 bases). CDR1 is WSHSY and CDR2 is SAAADI in the germline V gene. The CDR3 runs to 16 residues. V lost 2 bases to trimming and J lost 2 bases, with 16 bases between them. The CDR3 loop is CASSEEWGDIAYEQYF. For the CDR3, the DNA is TGCGCCAGCAGTGAGGAGTGGGGGGATATAGCCTACGAGCAGTACTTC.

This chain links TRBV5-6 with TRBJ2-2; 9 bases agree with TRBD2. The CDR3 contains 16 residues. V lost 0 bases to trimming and J lost 4 bases; unmatched junction nucleotides: 4. The germline CDR1 and CDR2 sequences are SGHDT and YYEEEE. The CDR3, as DNA: TGTGCCAGCAGCTTGGGGCTAGCGGGGTTCACCGGGGAGCTGTTTTTT. It specifies CASSLGLAGFTGELFF.

The rearrangement uses TRBV11-3 and TRBJ1-6; TRBD1 agrees at 7 bases. J gave up 5 bases and V 4 bases, and 8 bases lay outside the gene matches. The CDR3 has 16 residues. From germline, CDR1 is SGHNT and CDR2 YENEEA. The CDR3 sequence: CASSSRQGGDNSPLHF. The CDR3 DNA follows: TGTGCCAGCAGCTCCCGACAAGGGGGCGATAATTCACCCCTCCACTTT.